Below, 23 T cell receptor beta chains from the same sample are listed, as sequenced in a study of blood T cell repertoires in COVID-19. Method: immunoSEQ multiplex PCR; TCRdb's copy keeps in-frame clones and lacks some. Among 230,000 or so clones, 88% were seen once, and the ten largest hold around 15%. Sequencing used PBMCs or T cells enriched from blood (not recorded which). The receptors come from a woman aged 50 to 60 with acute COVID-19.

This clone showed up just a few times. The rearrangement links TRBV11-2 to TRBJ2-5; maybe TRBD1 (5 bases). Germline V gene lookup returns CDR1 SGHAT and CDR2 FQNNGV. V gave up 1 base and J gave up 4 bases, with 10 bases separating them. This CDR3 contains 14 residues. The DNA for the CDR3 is TGTGCCAGCAGCTTAGTAACAGGCGGAGAGACCCAGTACTTC. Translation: CASSLVTGGETQYF.

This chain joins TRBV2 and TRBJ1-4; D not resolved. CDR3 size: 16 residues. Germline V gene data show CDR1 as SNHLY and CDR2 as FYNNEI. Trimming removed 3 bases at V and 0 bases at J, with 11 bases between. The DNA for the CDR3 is TGTGCCAGCAGTGAGAAACAGCCCGCAACTAATGAAAAACTGTTTTTT. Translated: CASSEKQPATNEKLFF.

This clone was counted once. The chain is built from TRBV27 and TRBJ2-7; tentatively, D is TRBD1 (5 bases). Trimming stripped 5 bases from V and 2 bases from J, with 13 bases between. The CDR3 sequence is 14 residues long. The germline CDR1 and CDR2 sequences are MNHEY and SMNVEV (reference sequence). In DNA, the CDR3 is TGTGCCAGCAGTCTTATCAGGGCACCCTACGAGCAGTACTTC. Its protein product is CASSLIRAPYEQYF.

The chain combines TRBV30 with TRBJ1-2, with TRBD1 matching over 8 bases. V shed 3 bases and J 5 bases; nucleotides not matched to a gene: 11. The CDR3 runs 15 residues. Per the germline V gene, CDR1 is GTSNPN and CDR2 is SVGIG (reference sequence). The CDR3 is CAWRARQGTWYGYTF. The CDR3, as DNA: TGTGCCTGGAGAGCCCGACAGGGGACCTGGTATGGCTACACCTTC. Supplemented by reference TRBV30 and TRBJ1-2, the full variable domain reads SQTIHQWPATLVQPVGSPLSLECTVEGTSNPNLYWYRQAAGRGLQLLFYSVGIGQISSEVPQNLSASRPQDRQFILSSKKLLLSDSGFYLCAWRARQGTWYGYTFGSGTRLTVV.

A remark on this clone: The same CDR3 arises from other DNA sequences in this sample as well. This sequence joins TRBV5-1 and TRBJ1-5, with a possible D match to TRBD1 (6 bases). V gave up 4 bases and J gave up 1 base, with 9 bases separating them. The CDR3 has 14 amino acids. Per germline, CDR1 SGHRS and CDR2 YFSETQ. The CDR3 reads CASSPGQSNQPQHF. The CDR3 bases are TGCGCCAGCAGCCCTGGACAGAGCAATCAGCCCCAGCATTTT. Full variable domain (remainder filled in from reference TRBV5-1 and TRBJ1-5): KAGVTQTPRYLIKTRGQQVTLSCSPISGHRSVSWYQQTPGQGLQFLFEYFSETQRNKGNFPGRFSGRQFSNSRSEMNVSTLELGDSALYLCASSPGQSNQPQHFGDGTRLSIL.

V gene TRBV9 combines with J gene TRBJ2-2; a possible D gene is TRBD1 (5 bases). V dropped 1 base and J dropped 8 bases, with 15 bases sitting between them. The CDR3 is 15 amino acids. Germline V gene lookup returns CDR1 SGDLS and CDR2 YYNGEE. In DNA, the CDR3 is TGTGCCAGCAGCGTAATGTCAGGGTTCAATGGGGAGCTGTTTTTT. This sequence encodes CASSVMSGFNGELFF.

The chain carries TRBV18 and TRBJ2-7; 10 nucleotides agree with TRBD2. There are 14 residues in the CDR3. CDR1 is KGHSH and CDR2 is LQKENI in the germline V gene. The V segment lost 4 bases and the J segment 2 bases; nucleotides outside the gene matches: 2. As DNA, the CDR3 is TGTGCCAGCTCACTAGCGGGAGGACCCTACGAGCAGTACTTC. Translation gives CASSLAGGPYEQYF.

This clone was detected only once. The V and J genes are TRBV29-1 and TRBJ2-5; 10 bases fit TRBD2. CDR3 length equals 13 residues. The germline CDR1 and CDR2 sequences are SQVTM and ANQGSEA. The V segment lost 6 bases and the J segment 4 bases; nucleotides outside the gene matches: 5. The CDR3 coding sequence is TGCAGCGTCAGGAGACTAGCGGGAGAGACCCAGTACTTC. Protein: CSVRRLAGETQYF. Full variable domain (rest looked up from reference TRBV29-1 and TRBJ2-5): SAVISQKPSRDICQRGTSLTIQCQVDSQVTMMFWYRQQPGQSLTLIATANQGSEATYESGFVIDKFPISRPNLTFSTLTVSNMSPEDSSIYLCSVRRLAGETQYFGPGTRLLVL.

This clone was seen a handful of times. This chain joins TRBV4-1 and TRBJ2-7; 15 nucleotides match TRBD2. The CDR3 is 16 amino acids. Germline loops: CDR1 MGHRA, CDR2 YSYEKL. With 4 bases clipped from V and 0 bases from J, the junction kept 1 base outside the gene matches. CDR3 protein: CASSRGLAGGSYEQYF. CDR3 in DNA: TGCGCCAGCAGCCGGGGACTAGCGGGGGGCTCCTACGAGCAGTACTTC.

CDR3 protein: CASSQESLNALENTIYF. The CDR3 DNA follows: TGTGCCAGCAGCCAAGAAAGTCTCAACGCTCTGGAGAACACCATATATTTT. V gene TRBV3-1 (or the pseudogene TRBV3-2) combines with J gene TRBJ1-3; the D is unclear. The V end was cut by 0 bases, the J end by 7 bases, with 19 bases between. This CDR3 region has 17 residues. CDR1 and CDR2 (germline): LGHDT, YNNKEL (reference sequence).

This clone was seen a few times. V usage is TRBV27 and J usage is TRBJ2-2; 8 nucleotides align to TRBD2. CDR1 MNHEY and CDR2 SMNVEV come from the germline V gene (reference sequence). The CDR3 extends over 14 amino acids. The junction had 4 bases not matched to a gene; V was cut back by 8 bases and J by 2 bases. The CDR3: CASRLASNTGELFF. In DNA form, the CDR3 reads TGTGCCAGCCGACTAGCGAGTAACACCGGGGAGCTGTTTTTT.

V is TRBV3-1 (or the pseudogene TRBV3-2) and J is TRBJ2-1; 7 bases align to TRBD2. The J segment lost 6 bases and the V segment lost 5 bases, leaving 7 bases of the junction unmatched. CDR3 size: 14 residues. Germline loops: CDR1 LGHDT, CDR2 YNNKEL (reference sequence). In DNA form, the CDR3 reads TGTGCCAGCAGCTCCCGACTAGCTCTCAATGAGCAGTTCTTC. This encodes CASSSRLALNEQFF.

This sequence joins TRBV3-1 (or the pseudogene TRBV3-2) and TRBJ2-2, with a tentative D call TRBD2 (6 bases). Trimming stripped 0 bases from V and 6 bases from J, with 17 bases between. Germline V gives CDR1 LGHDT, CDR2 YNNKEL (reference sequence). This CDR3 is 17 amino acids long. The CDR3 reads CASSQEGLPAGAGELFF. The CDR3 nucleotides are TGTGCCAGCAGCCAAGAGGGACTCCCAGCAGGTGCCGGGGAGCTGTTTTTT.

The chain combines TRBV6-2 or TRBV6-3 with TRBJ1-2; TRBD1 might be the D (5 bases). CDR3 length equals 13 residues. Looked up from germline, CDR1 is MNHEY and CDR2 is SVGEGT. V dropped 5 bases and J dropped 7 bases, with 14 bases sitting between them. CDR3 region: CASSPDRSVGYTF. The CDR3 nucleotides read TGTGCCAGCAGTCCCGACAGAAGCGTTGGCTACACCTTC.

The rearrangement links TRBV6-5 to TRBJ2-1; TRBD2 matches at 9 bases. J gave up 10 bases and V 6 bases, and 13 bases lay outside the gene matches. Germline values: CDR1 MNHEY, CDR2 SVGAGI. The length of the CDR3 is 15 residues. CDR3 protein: CASSPGLAGVGEQFF. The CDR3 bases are TGTGCCAGCAGCCCCGGGTTAGCGGGAGTCGGGGAGCAGTTCTTC.

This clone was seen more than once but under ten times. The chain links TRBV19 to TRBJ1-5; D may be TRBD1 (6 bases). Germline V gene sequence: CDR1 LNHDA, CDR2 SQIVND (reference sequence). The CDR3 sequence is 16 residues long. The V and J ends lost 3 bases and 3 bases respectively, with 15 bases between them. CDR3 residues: CASSILSRGFNQPQHF. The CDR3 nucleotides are TGTGCCAGTAGTATTCTTTCCAGGGGCTTCAATCAGCCCCAGCATTTT.

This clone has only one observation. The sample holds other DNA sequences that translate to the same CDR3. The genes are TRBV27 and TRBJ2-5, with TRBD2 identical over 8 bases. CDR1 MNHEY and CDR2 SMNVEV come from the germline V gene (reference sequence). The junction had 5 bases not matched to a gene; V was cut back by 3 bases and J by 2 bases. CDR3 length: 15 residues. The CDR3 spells CASSFSGRGQETQYF. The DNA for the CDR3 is TGTGCCAGCAGTTTCAGCGGGAGAGGGCAAGAGACCCAGTACTTC.

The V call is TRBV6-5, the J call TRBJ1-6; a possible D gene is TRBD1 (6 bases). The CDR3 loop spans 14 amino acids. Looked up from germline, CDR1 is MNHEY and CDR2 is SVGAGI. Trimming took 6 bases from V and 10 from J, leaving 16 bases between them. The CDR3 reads CASSPDRIRSPLHF. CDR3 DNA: TGTGCCAGCAGCCCAGACAGGATCAGGTCACCCCTCCACTTT.

CDR3 in amino acids: CASSQLRGTRDPSYNEQFF. For the CDR3, the DNA is TGCGCCAGCAGCCAACTCCGTGGGACTAGGGACCCCTCCTACAATGAGCAGTTCTTC. This sequence joins TRBV4-3 and TRBJ2-1; 8 bases fit TRBD2. Germline CDR1 LGHNA, CDR2 YSLEER. The CDR3 totals 19 residues. Germline trimming cut 2 bases from V and 0 bases from J; bases unmatched to any gene: 12.

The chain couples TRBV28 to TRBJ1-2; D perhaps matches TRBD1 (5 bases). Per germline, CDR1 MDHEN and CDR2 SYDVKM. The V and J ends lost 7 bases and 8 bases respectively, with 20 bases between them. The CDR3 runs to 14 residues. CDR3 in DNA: TGTGCCAGCACCCCACTCCGGGGGATGGGGGGCTACACCTTC. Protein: CASTPLRGMGGYTF.

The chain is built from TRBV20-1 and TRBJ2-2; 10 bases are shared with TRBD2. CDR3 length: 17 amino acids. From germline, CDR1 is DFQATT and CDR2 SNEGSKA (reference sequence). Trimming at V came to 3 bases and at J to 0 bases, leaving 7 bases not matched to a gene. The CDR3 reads CSASILAGIANTGELFF. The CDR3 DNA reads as TGCAGTGCTAGTATACTAGCGGGAATCGCGAACACCGGGGAGCTGTTTTTT.

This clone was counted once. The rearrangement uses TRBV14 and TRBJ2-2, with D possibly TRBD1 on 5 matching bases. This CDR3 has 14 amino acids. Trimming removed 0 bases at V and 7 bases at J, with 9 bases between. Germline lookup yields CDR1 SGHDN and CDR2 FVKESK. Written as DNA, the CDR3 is TGTGCCAGCAGCCAAGATGGGGCGGACGGGGAGCTGTTTTTT. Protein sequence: CASSQDGADGELFF.

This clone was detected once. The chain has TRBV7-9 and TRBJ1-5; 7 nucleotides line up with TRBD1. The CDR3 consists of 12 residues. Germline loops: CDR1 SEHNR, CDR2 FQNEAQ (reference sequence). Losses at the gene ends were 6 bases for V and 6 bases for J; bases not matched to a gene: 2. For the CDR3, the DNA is TGTGCCAGCAGACAGGGGAGTCAGCCCCAGCATTTT. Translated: CASRQGSQPQHF.